The 5 T cell receptor beta chains presented below share a single source sample, sequenced in a study of T cell repertoires in cytomegalovirus infection. TCRdb redid the calling of the reads with MiXCR, one entry per CDR3 protein. The table has 150,000 to 200,000 distinct CDR3 sequences, roughly a fifth seen once. Source material: PBMCs. These receptors were taken from a human donor in good health (CMV status not recorded). Some clones in this sample may be carry-over from other donors' samples.

Worth noting for this clonotype: A clone one base away is much larger, so this may be a read error. The chain has TRBV12-3 or TRBV12-4 and TRBJ1-5; no reliable D call. The CDR3 is 13 residues long. This CDR3 is CARSAATNQPQHF. In DNA form, the CDR3 reads TGTGCCCGCAGCGCGGCCACTAATCAGCCCCAGCATTTT.

Concerning this clonotype itself: This sequence may be a read error, since a much larger clone differs from it by one base. The CDR3, as DNA: TGTGCCAGCAGCTTCCCGGGACAGAATGAGACCCAGTACTTC. Encoded protein: CASSFPGQNETQYF. The chain combines TRBV7-2 with TRBJ2-5; 7 positions agree with TRBD1. There are 14 residues in the CDR3. The ends lost 3 bases at V and 5 bases at J; junction bases unmatched: 6. In germline, CDR1 is SGHTA, CDR2 FQGNSA.

This clonotype was recorded a few times. The chain combines TRBV12-3 or TRBV12-4 with TRBJ2-5, with D possibly TRBD1 on 5 matching bases. With 10 bases removed from V and 2 bases from J, the gap between germline ends came to 17 bases. This CDR3 region has 14 residues. The CDR3 reads CATRRAGLQETQYF. Written as DNA, the CDR3 is TGTGCCACCCGTAGGGCAGGGCTGCAAGAGACCCAGTACTTC.

This clonotype was counted ten times or more. The chain's CDR3 is CASILAGGVNTGELFF. The CDR3 coding sequence is TGTGCCAGCATTTTAGCTGGGGGGGTTAACACCGGGGAGCTGTTTTTT. The chain is built from TRBV7-2 and TRBJ2-2; 7 bases match TRBD2. The CDR3 runs to 16 residues. The germline CDR1 and CDR2 sequences are SGHTA and FQGNSA. V dropped 7 bases and J dropped 2; count of bases not matched to a gene: 10.

This chain connects TRBV29-1 to TRBJ2-7; D possibly corresponds to TRBD2 (5 bases). The CDR3 has 13 residues. The ends were cut back, 4 bases at V and 3 bases at J, with 13 bases in the middle. The germline gives CDR1 SQVTM, CDR2 ANQGSEA. CDR3 in amino acids: CSVGGERNYEQYF. Written as DNA, the CDR3 is TGCAGCGTTGGGGGAGAGCGGAACTACGAGCAGTACTTC.